Following are 15 T cell receptor beta chains from one sample sequenced in a study of CD8+CD57+ T cells in acquired aplastic anemia. Patients who underwent sequencing had shown CD8+CD57+ cell expansion by flow cytometry. The template for TCR beta VDJ and CDR3 sequence profiling was genomic DNA. TCRdb re-analysed the reads in MiXCR, keeping a single row per CDR3 protein. The sample holds approximately 300,000 distinct CDR3 sequences, about 50% seen once. The specimen was sorted CD4+, CD8+, or CD8+CD57+ T cells (not recorded which) from PBMCs. These receptor sequences come from a human donor with aplastic anemia.

J is TRBJ2-7 and V is TRBV18; weak D call: TRBD1 (6 bases). V shed 3 bases and J shed 10 bases, with 22 bases lying between them. This CDR3 has 15 amino acids. Germline values: CDR1 KGHSH, CDR2 LQKENI. The CDR3, as DNA: TGTGCCAGCTCACCCGGCAGGGGAAGTTATATGGACCAGTACTTC. Protein sequence: CASSPGRGSYMDQYF. Variable domain in full (rest from reference TRBV18 and TRBJ2-7): NAGVMQNPRHLVRRRGQEARLRCSPMKGHSHVYWYRQLPEEGLKFMVYLQKENIIDESGMPKERFSAEFPKEGPSILRIQQVVRGDSAAYFCASSPGRGSYMDQYFGPGTRLTVT.

J is TRBJ2-5 and V is TRBV10-3; D call uncertain. This CDR3 region has 16 residues. V lost 2 bases, J lost 1 base, and 14 bases lay in between. Germline V gene data show CDR1 as ENHRY and CDR2 as SYGVKD. The DNA for the CDR3 is TGTGCCATCAGTGAGCCGAGTTTAGGCTTCCAAGAGACCCAGTACTTC. Its translation: CAISEPSLGFQETQYF.

Details on this clonotype: This may stem from a read error, because a much larger clone lies one nucleotide away. V usage is TRBV6-2 or TRBV6-3 and J usage is TRBJ2-5; TRBD1 matches 7 bases. The germline gives CDR1 MNHEY, CDR2 SVGEGT. The CDR3 consists of 14 residues. With 6 bases clipped from V and 7 bases from J, the junction kept 11 bases outside the gene matches. The CDR3 DNA sequence: TGTGCCAGCAGCCAGGGACAGTGGATGGGGACCCAGTACTTC. Amino acids: CASSQGQWMGTQYF.

This sequence joins TRBV5-1 and TRBJ2-1; TRBD1 agrees at 7 bases. The germline gives CDR1 SGHRS, CDR2 YFSETQ. The CDR3 has 14 residues. V shed 0 bases, J shed 8 bases, and the junction held 5 bases outside the gene matches. The CDR3: CASSLALTGHEQFF. For the CDR3, the DNA is TGCGCCAGCAGCTTGGCCCTGACAGGGCATGAGCAGTTCTTC.

This chain connects TRBV6-2 or TRBV6-3 to TRBJ2-7; D is perhaps TRBD1 (5 bases). The CDR3 extends over 14 amino acids. Germline CDR1 is MNHEY and CDR2 is SVGEGT. The V gene lost 6 bases and the J gene lost 3 bases, with 15 bases spanning the gap. The CDR3 reads CASSVLGRNYEQYF. CDR3 nucleotide sequence: TGTGCCAGCAGCGTGCTGGGGCGTAACTACGAGCAGTACTTC.

The rearrangement joins TRBV19 to TRBJ1-6; D remains ambiguous. V lost 6 bases, J lost 7 bases, and 10 bases lay in between. This CDR3 region has 13 residues. CDR1 is LNHDA and CDR2 is SQIVND in the germline V gene (reference sequence). The CDR3 loop is CASSPPVNSPLHF. CDR3 bases: TGTGCCAGTAGCCCACCGGTCAATTCACCCCTCCACTTT. Variable domain in full (rest from reference TRBV19 and TRBJ1-6): DGGITQSPKYLFRKEGQNVTLSCEQNLNHDAMYWYRQDPGQGLRLIYYSQIVNDFQKGDIAEGYSVSREKKESFPLTVTSAQKNPTAFYLCASSPPVNSPLHFGNGTRLTVT.

The J gene is TRBJ2-7, the V gene TRBV20-1; TRBD1 aligns across 8 bases. V trimming: 1 base; J trimming: 0 bases; junction bases outside the gene matches: 5. The germline V gene has CDR1 DFQATT and CDR2 SNEGSKA (reference sequence). The CDR3 is made up of 15 amino acids. CDR3 DNA sequence: TGCAGTGCTAGAGGTGGACAGGGTAGCTCCTACGAGCAGTACTTC. Its protein product is CSARGGQGSSYEQYF.

This chain uses TRBV7-2 with TRBJ2-7, with D perhaps TRBD1 (6 bases). Per the germline V gene, CDR1 is SGHTA and CDR2 is FQGNSA. This CDR3 has 11 residues. Trimming took 4 bases from V and 9 from J, leaving 10 bases between them. This CDR3 is CASSYEGVQYF. The CDR3 nucleotides are TGTGCCAGCAGCTACGAGGGGGTGCAGTACTTC.

Points on this clonotype: This could be a read error, since a much larger clone is one nucleotide away. The chain joins TRBV14 to TRBJ2-5; D uncertain. The V end was cut by 7 bases, the J end by 4 bases, with 13 bases between. Germline CDR1 and CDR2: SGHDN and FVKESK. This CDR3 is built from 13 residues. CDR3 coding DNA: TGTGCCAGCAATTCGACTGCGATAGAGACCCAGTACTTC. It is translated as CASNSTAIETQYF. Full variable domain (outside the CDR3, taken from reference TRBV14 and TRBJ2-5): EAGVTQFPSHSVIEKGQTVTLRCDPISGHDNLYWYRRVMGKEIKFLLHFVKESKQDESGMPNNRFLAERTGGTYSTLKVQPAELEDSGVYFCASNSTAIETQYFGPGTRLLVL.

The genes are TRBV7-9 and TRBJ2-2, with TRBD1 as a possible D gene (6 bases). The germline gives CDR1 SEHNR, CDR2 FQNEAQ (reference sequence). This CDR3 has 16 residues. V lost 0 bases, J lost 6 bases, and 14 bases lay in between. The CDR3 nucleotides are TGTGCCAGCAGCTTAGCTGTGGGGCAGGGGTCCGGGGAGCTGTTTTTT. As protein: CASSLAVGQGSGELFF.

The chain combines TRBV7-8 with TRBJ2-1, with 7 nucleotides matching TRBD2. Germline V gene data show CDR1 as SGHVS and CDR2 as FQNEAQ. V lost 5 bases, J lost 2 bases, and 9 bases stayed unmatched. This CDR3 has 16 amino acids. The CDR3 loop reads CASSISGEGAYNEQFF. The DNA of the CDR3 is TGTGCCAGCAGCATCTCCGGGGAGGGTGCCTACAATGAGCAGTTCTTC.

This clonotype was detected only a few times. This chain uses TRBV27 with TRBJ2-2, with D uncertain. Germline CDR1 MNHEY, CDR2 SMNVEV (reference sequence). The CDR3 has 17 residues. Trimming took off 1 base at V and 0 bases at J, with 12 bases between the two ends. The CDR3 DNA sequence: TGTGCCAGCAGTTTATATCCGGGTGCCGCGAACACCGGGGAGCTGTTTTTT. It translates to CASSLYPGAANTGELFF.

The table lists this clonotype with many counts. The chain joins TRBV20-1 to TRBJ2-5, with 12 positions matching TRBD2. The CDR3 totals 15 residues. V trimming: 6 bases; J trimming: 5 bases; junction bases outside the gene matches: 10. Germline-derived CDR1 and CDR2 are DFQATT and SNEGSKA (reference sequence). The CDR3 DNA follows: TGCAGTGCGCTACGACTAGCGGGAGCGAGGGAGACCCAGTACTTC. As protein: CSALRLAGARETQYF.

This clonotype was observed a handful of times. The chain combines TRBV10-2 with TRBJ2-7; 8 bases fit TRBD1. Per the germline V gene, CDR1 is WSHSY and CDR2 is SAAADI. Losses at the gene ends were 8 bases for V and 1 base for J; bases not matched to a gene: 7. The CDR3 consists of 14 residues. The CDR3 bases are TGCGCCAGCGCTTGGACAGGGTTTTCCTACGAGCAGTACTTC. This codes for CASAWTGFSYEQYF.

This clonotype was counted at least ten times. V gene TRBV3-1 combines with J gene TRBJ1-2; perhaps TRBD1 as D (5 bases). V was trimmed by 0 bases and J by 4 bases, leaving 12 bases between them. There are 15 residues in the CDR3. CDR1 is LGHDT, CDR2 YNNKEL, per germline (reference sequence). CDR3 amino acids: CASSQDNQGLYGYTF. CDR3 nucleotides: TGTGCCAGCAGCCAAGATAATCAGGGCCTCTATGGCTACACCTTC.